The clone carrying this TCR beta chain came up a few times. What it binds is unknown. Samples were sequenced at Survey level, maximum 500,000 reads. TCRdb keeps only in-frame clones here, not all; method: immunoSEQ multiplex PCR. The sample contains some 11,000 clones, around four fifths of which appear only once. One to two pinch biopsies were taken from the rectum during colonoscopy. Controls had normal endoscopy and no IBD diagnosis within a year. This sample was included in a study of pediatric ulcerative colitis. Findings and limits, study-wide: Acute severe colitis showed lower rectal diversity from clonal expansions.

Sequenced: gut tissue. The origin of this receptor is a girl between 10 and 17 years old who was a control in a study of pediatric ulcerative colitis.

CDR3 in amino acids: CASSYSGPTYEQYF. DNA of the CDR3: TGTGCCAGCAGTTACTCAGGACCGACCTACGAGCAGTACTTC. The chain has TRBV6-5 and TRBJ2-7; D not resolved. The CDR3 sequence is 14 residues long. Germline CDR1 and CDR2: MNHEY and SVGAGI. The ends were cut back, 0 bases at V and 2 bases at J, with 8 bases in the middle.